A single sample gave rise to the 18 T cell receptor beta chains below, sequenced in a study of regulatory T cells in long-lasting Graves disease. iRepertoire HTBI primers and Arm-PCR of CDR3 regions built TCR beta libraries. TCRdb used MiXCR to reprocess the multiplex PCR reads, holding one entry per CDR3 protein. Here the sample spans 530,000 or so distinct CDR3 sequences, approximately 12% being singletons. Documented time point: newly diagnosed GD, antithyroid drugs for less than 3 months. The TCR library was made from RNA that had been extracted from PBMCs in TRIzol. This sample was shared with a second study, whose subject was T cells in Graves' hyperthyroidism and ophthalmopathy.

Sequencing used peripheral blood mononuclear cells (PBMCs), obtained at new diagnosis, from a patient treated with antithyroid drugs. These receptors all stem from a man aged 25-45 years with Graves disease.

This clonotype has a handful of counts. This sequence joins TRBV25-1 and TRBJ2-7, with D possibly matching TRBD2 (5 bases). In germline, CDR1 is MGHDK, CDR2 SYGVNS. The CDR3 is made up of 13 amino acids. Trimming removed 4 bases at V and 6 bases at J, with 13 bases between. The CDR3 sequence is CASSATGNREQYF. DNA for the CDR3: TGTGCCAGCAGTGCGACCGGGAATCGCGAGCAGTACTTC.

Turning to this clonotype: A much larger clone is a single base away; this may be a read error. The chain has TRBV12-5 and TRBJ2-2; 7 bases are shared with TRBD2. The J segment lost 6 bases and the V segment lost 6 bases, leaving 7 bases of the junction unmatched. This CDR3 has 14 amino acids. The V gene's germline CDR1 is LGHNT and CDR2 FRNRAP. Here the CDR3 reads CASGPGGGAGELFF. CDR3 DNA: TGTGCTAGTGGCCCGGGAGGAGGGGCCGGGGAGCTGTTTTTT.

The chain couples TRBV24-1 to TRBJ2-5; 9 bases align to TRBD2. Germline trimming cut 4 bases from V and 2 bases from J; bases unmatched to any gene: 7. The CDR3 length is 16 residues. Germline CDR1 reads KGHDR; CDR2 reads SFDVKD. The CDR3 protein is CATSDALAGRQETQYF. CDR3 sequence (DNA): TGTGCCACCAGTGACGCCCTAGCGGGGCGACAAGAGACCCAGTACTTC.

Ten or more counts support this clonotype. The chain links TRBV10-3 to TRBJ1-2; D is unclear. The V and J ends lost 6 bases and 7 bases respectively, with 27 bases between them. The V gene's germline CDR1 is ENHRY and CDR2 SYGVKD. CDR3 length: 17 residues. CDR3 residues: CAISQYLTEGTDSGYTF. CDR3 sequence (DNA): TGTGCCATCAGCCAGTACCTAACTGAAGGAACCGACTCTGGCTACACCTTC.

This chain connects TRBV20-1 to TRBJ2-6; the match to TRBD1 covers 8 bases. The CDR3 covers 16 residues. Germline V gene lookup returns CDR1 DFQATT and CDR2 SNEGSKA (reference sequence). V dropped 3 bases and J dropped 3; count of bases not matched to a gene: 7. The CDR3 bases are TGCAGTGCTAGCGGCAGGGGGCAGGGTGGGGCCAACGTCCTGACTTTC. Its protein product is CSASGRGQGGANVLTF.

This clonotype showed up many times. This chain joins TRBV20-1 and TRBJ2-7; 10 positions match TRBD1. There are 12 residues in the CDR3. V shed 4 bases and J 9 bases; nucleotides not matched to a gene: 6. Germline V gives CDR1 DFQATT, CDR2 SNEGSKA (reference sequence). DNA of the CDR3: TGCAGTGCTAAGGACAGGGGGGTTGCGCAGTACTTC. It yields the protein CSAKDRGVAQYF.

There are many counts of this clonotype. The chain has TRBV5-6 and TRBJ2-5; no firm D call. The CDR3 is 14 residues long. Per germline, CDR1 SGHDT and CDR2 YYEEEE. V dropped 2 bases and J dropped 5 bases, with 13 bases sitting between them. The CDR3 region has the DNA TGTGCCAGCAGCTTAATCGAGTCGCACGAGACCCAGTACTTC. The encoded protein is CASSLIESHETQYF.

This clonotype was picked up many times. The rearrangement links TRBV27 to TRBJ1-1, with D possibly matching TRBD1 (5 bases). CDR3 length: 14 amino acids. The ends were cut back, 2 bases at V and 5 bases at J, with 12 bases in the middle. The V gene's germline CDR1 is MNHEY and CDR2 SMNVEV (reference sequence). The CDR3 region has the DNA TGTGCCAGCAGTTTAAGGGAGGGGAGGACTGAAGCTTTCTTT. It codes for CASSLREGRTEAFF.

Note on this clonotype: A junction end diverges from the germline sequence, so it may reflect a read error. The chain recombines TRBV11-2 with TRBJ2-3; tentative D call: TRBD1 (5 bases). The germline V gene encodes CDR1 SGHAT and CDR2 FQNNGV. The CDR3 has 15 amino acids. CDR3 DNA: TGTGCCAGCGGCGCAGGGTTTTCTCTCACATATACGCAGTATTTT. It codes for CASGAGFSLTYTQYF.

This clonotype was detected many times. The chain combines TRBV20-1 with TRBJ2-5, with D perhaps being TRBD1 or TRBD2 (5 bases each). CDR3 length: 11 amino acids. V lost 8 bases and J lost 5, with 12 bases in between. Germline V gene lookup returns CDR1 DFQATT and CDR2 SNEGSKA (reference sequence). The CDR3 DNA sequence: TGCAGTTCCCCCAGGGAGGAGACCCAGTACTTC. Encoded protein: CSSPREETQYF.

In its sample, this clonotype was seen many times. The J gene is TRBJ2-7, the V gene TRBV19; D remains ambiguous. Germline CDR1 is LNHDA and CDR2 is SQIVND (reference sequence). There are 13 residues in the CDR3. Trimming took 3 bases from V and 3 from J, leaving 9 bases between them. CDR3 region: CASSMGRFYEQYF. The CDR3 DNA reads TGTGCCAGTAGTATGGGCCGGTTCTACGAGCAGTACTTC.

This clonotype was seen repeatedly, ten times or more. V and J are TRBV12-3 or TRBV12-4 and TRBJ2-7; D gene ambiguous. Trimming stripped 2 bases from V and 6 bases from J, with 14 bases between. The CDR3 runs 14 residues. CDR3 sequence (DNA): TGTGCCAGCAGTTTACTAGATTCCCTCGGCGAGCAGTACTTC. It specifies CASSLLDSLGEQYF.

This clonotype was seen a single time. The chain is built from TRBV15 and TRBJ2-3; 7 nucleotides line up with TRBD2. Unmatched junction bases numbered 5, after V lost 0 bases and J lost 5 bases. There are 15 residues in the CDR3. Per germline, CDR1 LNHNV and CDR2 YYDKDF (reference sequence). As DNA, the CDR3 is TGTGCCACCAGCAGAGATTTCAGCGGGGAAGATACGCAGTATTTT. The encoded protein is CATSRDFSGEDTQYF.

This clonotype was detected a few times. The junction does not match germline at one end; this may be a read error. V and J are TRBV19 and TRBJ2-7; possibly TRBD2 for D (6 bases). This CDR3 contains 14 residues. Looked up from germline, CDR1 is LNHDA and CDR2 is SQIVND (reference sequence). Here the CDR3 reads CASSGGSGRYEQYF. As DNA, the CDR3 is TGTGCCAGTAGTGGTGGCTCGGGGAGGTACGAACAGTACTTC.

This chain uses TRBV28 with TRBJ2-5; unclear D gene. Germline lookup yields CDR1 MDHEN and CDR2 SYDVKM. V was shortened by 10 bases and J by 2 bases, with 14 bases between the two germline ends. The CDR3 is 13 amino acids. CDR3: CATNLNDQETQYF. CDR3 in DNA: TGTGCCACCAACCTTAATGATCAAGAGACCCAGTACTTC.

With respect to this clonotype: Being one base from a much bigger clone, this may be a read error. This chain uses TRBV28 with TRBJ2-5; tentative D call: TRBD2 (6 bases). Germline V gives CDR1 MDHEN, CDR2 SYDVKM. The CDR3 loop spans 16 amino acids. Trimming cost V 5 bases and J 0 bases, with 16 bases left between them. CDR3 DNA: TGTGCCAGCAGTGATGTAGTAGCGGAGGACCAAGAGACCCAGTACTTC. Its translation is CASSDVVAEDQETQYF. Together with reference TRBV28 and TRBJ2-5, the CDR3 gives the full variable domain: DVKVTQSSRYLVKRTGEKVFLECVQDMDHENMFWYRQDPGLGLRLIYFSYDVKMKEKGDIPEGYSVSREKKERFSLILESASTNQTSMYLCASSDVVAEDQETQYFGPGTRLLVL.

The rearrangement joins TRBV18 to TRBJ2-3; 10 nucleotides match TRBD1. V dropped 7 bases and J dropped 3; count of bases not matched to a gene: 7. Looked up from germline, CDR1 is KGHSH and CDR2 is LQKENI. The CDR3 consists of 15 residues. CDR3 sequence reads: CASYDRGRGTDTQYF. The CDR3 bases are TGTGCCAGCTACGACAGGGGGCGAGGGACAGATACGCAGTATTTT. Together with reference TRBV18 and TRBJ2-3, the CDR3 gives the full variable domain: NAGVMQNPRHLVRRRGQEARLRCSPMKGHSHVYWYRQLPEEGLKFMVYLQKENIIDESGMPKERFSAEFPKEGPSILRIQQVVRGDSAAYFCASYDRGRGTDTQYFGPGTRLTVL.

On this clonotype: A much larger clone lies one base from this, so it may be a read error. This chain connects TRBV12-5 to TRBJ2-1; D not certain. From germline, CDR1 is LGHNT and CDR2 FRNRAP. The CDR3 contains 12 residues. Trimming took 1 base from V and 10 from J, leaving 8 bases between them. The CDR3 sequence: CASGLEATEQFF. The CDR3 DNA reads TGTGCTAGTGGTTTGGAGGCGACAGAGCAGTTCTTC. The complete variable domain, with remaining parts taken from reference TRBV12-5 and TRBJ2-1, reads DARVTQTPRHKVTEMGQEVTMRCQPILGHNTVFWYRQTMMQGLELLAYFRNRAPLDDSGMPKDRFSAEMPDATLATLKIQPSEPRDSAVYFCASGLEATEQFFGPGTRLTVL.